One and the same sample provided the 32 T cell receptor beta chains below, sequenced in a study of blood T cell repertoires in COVID-19. Using immunoSEQ multiplex PCR, the repertoire was profiled, and TCRdb retains in-frame clones only, with some absent. The sample includes over 300,000 clones, more than 75% of them seen just once. The sequenced sample consisted of PBMCs or T cells enriched from blood (not recorded which). The receptors here all came from a woman in her twenties or thirties with acute COVID-19.

This chain connects TRBV9 to TRBJ1-2, with TRBD1 as a possible D gene (6 bases). The V end lost 3 bases, the J end lost 2 bases, and 14 bases lay between the germline ends. The CDR3 extends over 15 amino acids. Germline lookup yields CDR1 SGDLS and CDR2 YYNGEE. CDR3 DNA sequence: TGTGCCAGCAGCGCTTCGACAGGCATAAACTATGGCTACACCTTC. Its protein is CASSASTGINYGYTF.

The chain carries TRBV3-1 (or the pseudogene TRBV3-2) and TRBJ1-5, with TRBD1 as a possible D gene (5 bases). In germline, CDR1 is LGHDT, CDR2 YNNKEL (reference sequence). V was trimmed by 1 base and J by 7 bases, leaving 11 bases between them. The CDR3 sequence is 14 residues long. Here the CDR3 reads CASSQAGSLQPQHF. In DNA form, the CDR3 reads TGTGCCAGCAGCCAAGCAGGGTCTCTCCAGCCCCAGCATTTT.

V usage is TRBV5-8 and J usage is TRBJ1-1, with D possibly being TRBD1 (5 bases). The CDR3 spans 17 residues. The germline V gene encodes CDR1 SGHTS and CDR2 YDEGEE. The ends were cut back, 2 bases at V and 1 base at J, with 18 bases in the middle. Written as DNA, the CDR3 is TGTGCCAGCAGCTTTAACCGGGGGGGAGAACCGAACACTGAAGCTTTCTTT. Residues: CASSFNRGGEPNTEAFF.

The J gene is TRBJ1-5, the V gene TRBV15; D not certain. This CDR3 has 16 residues. The ends were cut back, 0 bases at V and 2 bases at J, with 11 bases in the middle. Per the germline V gene, CDR1 is LNHNV and CDR2 is YYDKDF (reference sequence). CDR3 region: CATSRDGGVGNQPQHF. CDR3 bases: TGTGCCACCAGCAGAGATGGCGGGGTGGGCAATCAGCCCCAGCATTTT.

The V call is TRBV27, the J call TRBJ1-2; 9 bases map to TRBD1. This CDR3 is built from 18 residues. Germline CDR1 MNHEY, CDR2 SMNVEV (reference sequence). Losses at the gene ends were 6 bases for V and 4 bases for J; bases not matched to a gene: 18. CDR3 DNA: TGTGCCAGCAGAAGACTAGCCGTGGTACAGGGGGCCGGCTATGGCTACACCTTC. Translating it yields CASRRLAVVQGAGYGYTF.

Only one count was recorded for this clone. The V and J genes are TRBV19 and TRBJ1-5; 7 nucleotides match TRBD1. Germline-derived CDR1 and CDR2 are LNHDA and SQIVND (reference sequence). With V trimmed by 6 bases and J by 0 bases, 5 bases remained unmatched. The CDR3 sequence is 15 residues long. This CDR3 reads CASRVTGDSNQPQHF. In DNA form, the CDR3 reads TGTGCCAGTAGAGTTACAGGGGATAGCAATCAGCCCCAGCATTTT.

J is TRBJ2-1 and V is TRBV30; perhaps TRBD2 as D (6 bases). Germline values: CDR1 GTSNPN, CDR2 SVGIG (reference sequence). There are 13 residues in the CDR3. Trimming pared 2 bases from V and 4 bases from J, leaving 9 bases between. CDR3 in amino acids: CAWSPGTYNEQFF. CDR3 in DNA: TGTGCCTGGAGTCCAGGGACTTACAATGAGCAGTTCTTC.

CDR3 in amino acids: CASSESYNQPQHF. The CDR3 bases are TGTGCCAGCAGCGAAAGCTATAATCAGCCCCAGCATTTT. The chain carries TRBV7-6 and TRBJ1-5; D unresolved. This CDR3 is built from 13 residues. Germline CDR1 reads SGHVS; CDR2 reads FNYEAQ. V was trimmed by 5 bases and J by 4 bases, leaving 9 bases between them.

This clone appeared once. The rearrangement joins TRBV7-2 to TRBJ2-7; D is perhaps TRBD2 (5 bases). Between the trimmed V and J ends, which lost 4 bases and 5 bases, there was a span of 15 bases. The CDR3 consists of 14 residues. Germline CDR1 and CDR2: SGHTA and FQGNSA. CDR3 sequence: CASSSSPGSHEQYF. The CDR3, as DNA: TGTGCCAGCAGCTCGAGCCCGGGGAGCCACGAGCAGTACTTC.

In its sample, this clone was seen once. This chain links TRBV5-5 with TRBJ1-6; possible D gene TRBD1, 6 bases. The CDR3 spans 19 residues. The V gene's germline CDR1 is SGHKS and CDR2 YYEKEE (reference sequence). Trimming stripped 4 bases from V and 0 bases from J, with 20 bases between. The CDR3 is CASSLPPGHPSSYNSPLHF. The CDR3 DNA follows: TGTGCCAGCAGCCTACCCCCGGGACACCCAAGCTCCTATAATTCACCCCTCCACTTT. The complete variable domain, with remaining parts taken from reference TRBV5-5 and TRBJ1-6, reads DAGVTQSPTHLIKTRGQQVTLRCSPISGHKSVSWYQQVLGQGPQFIFQYYEKEERGRGNFPDRFSARQFPNYSSELNVNALLLGDSALYLCASSLPPGHPSSYNSPLHFGNGTRLTVT.

V usage is TRBV6-5 and J usage is TRBJ1-2; 8 bases line up with TRBD1. The V and J ends lost 2 bases and 5 bases, in that order; junction bases with no gene match: 4. This CDR3 contains 14 residues. In germline, CDR1 is MNHEY, CDR2 SVGAGI. CDR3 nucleotide sequence: TGTGCCAGCAGTTACCAGGACAGGGAGTATGGCTACACCTTC. Translating it yields CASSYQDREYGYTF.

This chain connects TRBV30 to TRBJ1-5; maybe TRBD1 (6 bases). CDR1 and CDR2 (germline): GTSNPN, SVGIG (reference sequence). CDR3 size: 17 residues. Trimming pared 0 bases from V and 2 bases from J, leaving 17 bases between. CDR3 loop: CAWSVTRGHVGNQPQHF. The DNA of the CDR3 is TGTGCCTGGAGTGTAACCAGGGGTCACGTTGGCAATCAGCCCCAGCATTTT.

The chain has TRBV28 and TRBJ2-7; no reliable D call. Germline-derived CDR1 and CDR2 are MDHEN and SYDVKM. V lost 5 bases to trimming and J lost 0 bases, with 11 bases between them. This CDR3 has 14 residues. CDR3: CASSPVFSSYEQYF. CDR3 in DNA: TGTGCCAGCAGTCCAGTCTTCAGCTCCTACGAGCAGTACTTC.

The rearrangement links TRBV5-5 to TRBJ2-7; 11 nucleotides line up with TRBD1. The CDR3 length is 15 residues. Germline assignment: CDR1 SGHKS and CDR2 YYEKEE (reference sequence). Germline trimming cut 4 bases from V and 3 bases from J; bases unmatched to any gene: 6. The CDR3 reads CASSPGDRGDYEQYF. The CDR3 region has the DNA TGTGCCAGCAGCCCGGGGGACAGGGGGGACTACGAGCAGTACTTC. The full variable domain, in which reference TRBV5-5 and TRBJ2-7 provide the parts outside the CDR3, is DAGVTQSPTHLIKTRGQQVTLRCSPISGHKSVSWYQQVLGQGPQFIFQYYEKEERGRGNFPDRFSARQFPNYSSELNVNALLLGDSALYLCASSPGDRGDYEQYFGPGTRLTVT.

The chain joins TRBV11-3 to TRBJ2-1, with TRBD1 as a possible D gene (5 bases). The V and J ends lost 2 bases and 10 bases respectively, with 9 bases between them. The CDR3 totals 12 residues. CDR1 and CDR2 (germline): SGHNT, YENEEA. The CDR3 reads CASSLSGIEQFF. In nucleotides, the CDR3 is TGTGCCAGCAGCTTATCAGGGATCGAGCAGTTCTTC.

V is TRBV19 and J is TRBJ1-1; a weak D match, TRBD1 (5 bases). Trimming took 1 base from V and 4 from J, leaving 10 bases between them. This CDR3 region has 14 residues. The germline V gene has CDR1 LNHDA and CDR2 SQIVND (reference sequence). CDR3 nucleotides: TGTGCCAGTAGTATAGGGGGGAGGCTCACTGAAGCTTTCTTT. Its translation: CASSIGGRLTEAFF.

V is TRBV10-3 and J is TRBJ1-5; 7 bases are a match to TRBD1. This CDR3 contains 15 residues. The V gene end was trimmed by 6 bases and the J gene end by 6 bases; junction bases not matched to a gene: 11. From germline, CDR1 is ENHRY and CDR2 SYGVKD. CDR3 sequence: CAISGDREMRQPQHF. Written as DNA, the CDR3 is TGTGCCATCAGCGGCGACAGGGAAATGCGTCAGCCCCAGCATTTT.

CDR3: CASSAPGGSYNSPLHF. DNA for the CDR3: TGTGCCAGCAGCGCACCGGGTGGCTCCTATAATTCACCCCTCCACTTT. The chain employs TRBV9 and TRBJ1-6, with D unresolved. Germline CDR1 reads SGDLS; CDR2 reads YYNGEE. CDR3 length: 16 amino acids. Trimming left V 3 bases short and J 0 bases short, with 10 bases between. The complete variable domain, with remaining parts taken from reference TRBV9 and TRBJ1-6, reads DSGVTQTPKHLITATGQRVTLRCSPRSGDLSVYWYQQSLDQGLQFLIQYYNGEERAKGNILERFSAQQFPDLHSELNLSSLELGDSALYFCASSAPGGSYNSPLHFGNGTRLTVT.

This chain links TRBV6-5 with TRBJ1-1; perhaps TRBD1 as D (6 bases). Germline V gene lookup returns CDR1 MNHEY and CDR2 SVGAGI. Trimming stripped 8 bases from V and 1 base from J, with 14 bases between. The CDR3 spans 14 residues. CDR3 amino acids: CASSRGRGNTEAFF. As DNA, the CDR3 is TGTGCCAGCTCTAGGGGCAGGGGGAACACTGAAGCTTTCTTT.

This chain joins TRBV5-1 and TRBJ1-1, with 7 positions matching TRBD1. After removal of 2 bases from V and 5 bases from J, the junction contained 6 bases not matched to a gene. The CDR3 consists of 14 residues. Germline assignment: CDR1 SGHRS and CDR2 YFSETQ. The chain's CDR3 is CASSFGNRGTEAFF. CDR3 nucleotides: TGCGCCAGCAGCTTCGGCAACAGGGGTACTGAAGCTTTCTTT.

The V call is TRBV30, the J call TRBJ1-4; D gene ambiguous. The V gene's germline CDR1 is GTSNPN and CDR2 SVGIG (reference sequence). V was trimmed by 5 bases and J by 8 bases, leaving 15 bases between them. CDR3 length: 13 residues. The CDR3 region has the DNA TGTGCCTGGCGGAGGCTATCGACGGAAAAACTGTTTTTT. This gives the protein CAWRRLSTEKLFF.

In this sample, this clone turned up once. V usage is TRBV7-9 and J usage is TRBJ1-2, with D possibly matching TRBD1 (5 bases). Trimming took off 1 base at V and 8 bases at J, with 14 bases between the two ends. Germline V gene lookup returns CDR1 SEHNR and CDR2 FQNEAQ (reference sequence). The CDR3 is 14 residues long. CDR3 nucleotide sequence: TGTGCCAGCAGCTTAGTGGGGTGGCAGGGCGGCTACACCTTC. As protein: CASSLVGWQGGYTF. The variable domain in full, completed from reference TRBV7-9 and TRBJ1-2, reads DTGVSQNPRHKITKRGQNVTFRCDPISEHNRLYWYRQTLGQGPEFLTYFQNEAQLEKSRLLSDRFSAERPKGSFSTLEIQRTEQGDSAMYLCASSLVGWQGGYTFGSGTRLTVV.

V and J are TRBV27 and TRBJ1-1, with TRBD1 matching 10 bases. This CDR3 is 13 amino acids long. Losses at the gene ends were 8 bases for V and 5 bases for J; bases not matched to a gene: 5. Germline loops: CDR1 MNHEY, CDR2 SMNVEV (reference sequence). The CDR3: CASRQGAGTEAFF. The CDR3 coding sequence is TGTGCCAGCCGACAGGGGGCAGGAACTGAAGCTTTCTTT.

The rearrangement links TRBV24-1 to TRBJ1-1; tentatively, D is TRBD1 (6 bases). The CDR3 is made up of 17 amino acids. In germline, CDR1 is KGHDR, CDR2 SFDVKD. The V end was cut by 0 bases, the J end by 4 bases, with 17 bases between. DNA of the CDR3: TGTGCCACCAGTGATTTGGGGGACGGACAGTTACCCACTGAAGCTTTCTTT. It translates to CATSDLGDGQLPTEAFF.

V and J are TRBV6-5 and TRBJ1-2; D gene unclear. The germline gives CDR1 MNHEY, CDR2 SVGAGI. With 4 bases removed from V and 7 bases from J, the gap between germline ends came to 10 bases. This CDR3 has 12 amino acids. The CDR3 coding sequence is TGTGCCAGCAGTTCCCATGCGGGTGGCTACACCTTC. Amino acids: CASSSHAGGYTF.

The chain links TRBV19 to TRBJ2-7; weak D call: TRBD2 (7 bases). The germline V gene encodes CDR1 LNHDA and CDR2 SQIVND (reference sequence). The CDR3 is 15 residues long. V lost 6 bases to trimming and J lost 4 bases, with 19 bases between them. CDR3 in amino acids: CASSRSGTQHYEQYF. In DNA, the CDR3 is TGTGCCAGTAGCCGGAGCGGGACACAACATTACGAGCAGTACTTC.

This chain links TRBV19 with TRBJ2-2; TRBD2 aligns across 8 bases. Per germline, CDR1 LNHDA and CDR2 SQIVND (reference sequence). J was trimmed by 7 bases and V by 0 bases; bases with no gene match: 10. This CDR3 spans 17 amino acids. CDR3 DNA sequence: TGTGCCAGTAGTATAGATGTAGCGGGATCAATATTCGGGGAGCTGTTTTTT. Protein: CASSIDVAGSIFGELFF. Looking up the rest from reference TRBV19 and TRBJ2-2 gives the full variable domain: DGGITQSPKYLFRKEGQNVTLSCEQNLNHDAMYWYRQDPGQGLRLIYYSQIVNDFQKGDIAEGYSVSREKKESFPLTVTSAQKNPTAFYLCASSIDVAGSIFGELFFGEGSRLTVL.

The J gene is TRBJ1-1, the V gene TRBV19; 10 bases map to TRBD1. J lost 5 bases, V lost 0 bases, and 6 bases had no gene match. The CDR3 extends over 16 amino acids. CDR1 and CDR2 from the germline V gene are LNHDA and SQIVND (reference sequence). CDR3 residues: CASSIDGTGVRTEAFF. CDR3 in DNA: TGTGCCAGTAGTATAGATGGGACAGGGGTGAGAACTGAAGCTTTCTTT.

This chain joins TRBV18 and TRBJ1-2; TRBD1 matches at 8 bases. V trimming: 6 bases; J trimming: 2 bases; junction bases outside the gene matches: 5. Germline-derived CDR1 and CDR2 are KGHSH and LQKENI. The CDR3 loop spans 14 amino acids. CDR3 DNA: TGTGCCAGCTCCGAACAGGGGGTGAACTATGGCTACACCTTC. This gives the protein CASSEQGVNYGYTF.

This chain uses TRBV11-2 with TRBJ1-4; D possibly corresponds to TRBD1 (5 bases). With 4 bases removed from V and 2 bases from J, the gap between germline ends came to 14 bases. The CDR3 extends over 16 amino acids. Germline V CDR1 and CDR2: SGHAT, FQNNGV. The CDR3 is CASSYSLGGTNEKLFF. The CDR3 nucleotides read TGTGCCAGCAGCTACTCCCTGGGGGGGACTAATGAAAAACTGTTTTTT.

Only one count was recorded for this clone. This rearrangement joins TRBV4-3 to TRBJ1-6; weak D call: TRBD1 (5 bases). Germline CDR1 reads LGHNA; CDR2 reads YSLEER. There are 16 residues in the CDR3. V lost 0 bases and J 5 bases, leaving 11 bases between the germline ends. The DNA of the CDR3 is TGCGCCAGCAGCCAAGATAAGGCAGGGAATAATTCACCCCTCCACTTT. This codes for CASSQDKAGNNSPLHF.

The chain employs TRBV7-2 and TRBJ2-7; TRBD2 matches 12 bases. Trimming cost V 5 bases and J 4 bases; bases outside gene matches: 6. This CDR3 spans 15 amino acids. CDR1 and CDR2 from the germline V gene are SGHTA and FQGNSA. The CDR3 DNA follows: TGTGCCAGCAGCGCCCGACTAGCGGGGGTATACGAGCAGTACTTC. This encodes CASSARLAGVYEQYF.